This T cell receptor (beta chain) came from a study of cytomegalovirus exposure and HLA in healthy donors. Study conclusions and caveats: A later analysis associated 15,000 to 20,000 TCR beta sequences with HLA alleles at a 0.05 false discovery rate.

V gave up 5 bases and J gave up 2 bases, with 15 bases separating them. The CDR3 has 15 residues. Per germline, CDR1 SGHAT and CDR2 FQDESV (reference sequence). While unrecorded immune exposures were likely, the donors were nominally healthy when sampled. The PCR was carried out with 60 Vbeta primers and 13 Jbeta primers. Measured with immunoSEQ multiplex PCR; TCRdb has only the in-frame clones, and not every one. The sample's table shows roughly 82,000 clones. On this clone: No antigen is known for it.

Material for sequencing was PBMCs. This receptor was identified in a woman aged 55-75 years in good health and CMV-seronegative. The chain uses TRBV11-1 and TRBJ1-1; D may be TRBD1 (6 bases). CDR3 protein: CASSPHQGRNTEAFF. CDR3 sequence (DNA): TGTGCCAGCAGCCCACATCAGGGGAGAAACACTGAAGCTTTCTTT.